This TCR beta chain was captured in a study of T cell repertoires in cytomegalovirus infection. MiXCR, run by TCRdb on the reads, gives a single entry per CDR3 protein. The table lists 400,000 to 550,000 distinct CDR3 sequences, about 10% of them singletons. In its sample, this clonotype was seen many times. CDR3 length: 17 amino acids. The V segment lost 4 bases and the J segment 0 bases; nucleotides outside the gene matches: 7. Germline V gives CDR1 SGDLS, CDR2 YYNGEE. The receptor was isolated from a human donor in good health (CMV status not recorded). Some clones in this sample may be carry-over from other donors' samples. Sequenced sample: PBMCs. The chain carries TRBV9 and TRBJ1-3; 10 positions match TRBD1. As DNA, the CDR3 is TGTGCCAGCAGCCAGACAGGGGGCGTCAGCTCTGGAAACACCATATATTTT. Translation gives CASSQTGGVSSGNTIYF.